Following are 32 T cell receptor beta chains from one sample sequenced in a study of blood T cells in healthy people across ages. A second PCR of roughly 6 to 12 cycles used a sample-barcoded 5' primer and a J-beta primer mix. One entry per CDR3 protein results from TCRdb running MiXCR on the 5' RACE reads. This table holds approximately 1.5 million distinct CDR3 sequences, roughly 32% found once. The specimen sequenced was blood. The receptors come from a woman in her 30s in good health.

The table lists this clonotype with a few counts. A much bigger clone sits one base away, suggesting this may be a read error. V gene TRBV27 combines with J gene TRBJ2-4; D is undetermined. The DNA end is more similar to TRBJ2-7, so the J call may be wrong. CDR1 and CDR2 from the germline V gene are MNHEY and SMNVEV (reference sequence). The CDR3 has 13 amino acids. The CDR3 bases are TGTGCCAGCAGTTTATCTAGGGTCCACGAGCAGTACTTC. It is translated as CASSLSRVHEQYF.

This clonotype appeared many times. V gene TRBV4-1 combines with J gene TRBJ2-7; 7 bases line up with TRBD1. Germline assignment: CDR1 MGHRA and CDR2 YSYEKL. Trimming cost V 0 bases and J 7 bases; bases outside gene matches: 15. The CDR3 is 17 residues long. In DNA form, the CDR3 reads TGCGCCAGCAGCCAAGATAGTTGGACAGGCGACTTACGAGAGCAGTACTTC. As protein: CASSQDSWTGDLREQYF.

This chain joins TRBV25-1 and TRBJ2-2; D is tentatively TRBD1 or TRBD2 (5 bases each). The CDR3 length is 20 residues. The V gene's germline CDR1 is MGHDK and CDR2 SYGVNS. Trimming left V 0 bases short and J 6 bases short, with 26 bases between. The CDR3: CASSEYMGDGAYSSPGELFF. CDR3 DNA sequence: TGTGCCAGCAGTGAATATATGGGGGACGGGGCCTATTCCTCCCCCGGGGAGCTGTTTTTT. The full variable domain, rest sourced from reference TRBV25-1 and TRBJ2-2, is EADIYQTPRYLVIGTGKKITLECSQTMGHDKMYWYQQDPGMELHLIHYSYGVNSTEKGDLSSESTVSRIRTEHFPLTLESARPSHTSQYLCASSEYMGDGAYSSPGELFFGEGSRLTVL.

This clonotype was observed a few times. The chain is built from TRBV5-1 and TRBJ2-1; no reliable D call. The CDR3 consists of 12 residues. In germline, CDR1 is SGHRS, CDR2 YFSETQ. Trimming stripped 0 bases from V and 9 bases from J, with 7 bases between. The CDR3 bases are TGCGCCAGCAGCTTGGCTCGCCCTGAGCAGTTCTTC. As protein: CASSLARPEQFF.

The genes are TRBV28 and TRBJ2-6; TRBD1 is a possible D gene (6 bases). Trimming removed 6 bases from V and 1 base from J, with 25 bases in between. CDR1 and CDR2 (germline): MDHEN, SYDVKM. CDR3 size: 20 residues. The CDR3 spells CASSPLGIRTAISGANVLTF. The DNA of the CDR3 is TGTGCCAGCAGCCCTCTAGGTATTAGGACAGCGATTTCTGGGGCCAACGTCCTGACTTTC.

This clonotype showed up many times. The rearrangement uses TRBV15 and TRBJ1-2; the D gene is possibly TRBD1 (5 bases). The V end was cut by 0 bases, the J end by 3 bases, with 11 bases between. The CDR3 has 15 residues. Germline V lookup: CDR1 LNHNV, CDR2 YYDKDF (reference sequence). CDR3 loop: CATSREGRADYGYTF. In DNA form, the CDR3 reads TGTGCCACCAGCAGAGAAGGCAGGGCGGACTATGGCTACACCTTC.

This clonotype has a handful of counts. The V call is TRBV6-4, the J call TRBJ2-3, with D possibly called TRBD1 or TRBD2 (5 bases each). The CDR3 runs 15 residues. Per the germline V gene, CDR1 is MRHNA and CDR2 is SNTAGT. V lost 7 bases and J lost 6, with 20 bases in between. The CDR3, as DNA: TGTGCCAGCACCCCTGCACGGATCGAGGGGGATACGCAGTATTTT. It codes for CASTPARIEGDTQYF.

The chain is built from TRBV6-5 and TRBJ2-1, with 7 bases matching TRBD1. The CDR3 spans 15 residues. From germline, CDR1 is MNHEY and CDR2 SVGAGI. The ends lost 6 bases at V and 7 bases at J; junction bases unmatched: 12. The CDR3 here is CASSAGQDYLNEQFF. The DNA for the CDR3 is TGTGCCAGCAGCGCCGGACAGGATTATTTGAATGAGCAGTTCTTC.

This clonotype has a count of ten or more. The rearrangement joins TRBV12-3 or TRBV12-4 to TRBJ2-5; D tentatively fits TRBD1 or TRBD2 (5 bases each). The CDR3 extends over 13 amino acids. Trimming left V 5 bases short and J 4 bases short, with 11 bases between. The CDR3 sequence is CASSTGTIETQYF. CDR3 bases: TGTGCCAGCAGTACCGGGACCATAGAGACCCAGTACTTC.

This clonotype was detected only a few times. V gene TRBV6-6 combines with J gene TRBJ2-1; D not resolved. Germline V gene lookup returns CDR1 MNHNY and CDR2 SVGAGI (reference sequence). CDR3 length: 12 residues. V was clipped by 2 bases and J by 3 bases, with 2 bases between them. CDR3 in amino acids: CASSYIYNEQFF. CDR3 bases: TGTGCCAGCAGTTACATCTACAATGAGCAGTTCTTC.

V and J are TRBV19 and TRBJ2-6, with D tentatively TRBD1 or TRBD2 (5 bases each). Per germline, CDR1 LNHDA and CDR2 SQIVND (reference sequence). The CDR3 contains 16 residues. With 5 bases removed from V and 1 base from J, the gap between germline ends came to 12 bases. The CDR3 sequence: CASSLGTQSGANVLTF. The CDR3 nucleotides read TGTGCCAGTAGTCTTGGGACCCAGTCTGGGGCCAACGTCCTGACTTTC.

The J gene is TRBJ2-7, the V gene TRBV29-1; 9 nucleotides match TRBD2. The CDR3 has 22 amino acids. Per the germline V gene, CDR1 is SQVTM and CDR2 is ANQGSEA. Trimming at V came to 4 bases and at J to 0 bases, leaving 28 bases not matched to a gene. CDR3 protein: CSVARVGLAGARRAGNSYEQYF. The CDR3 DNA reads TGCAGCGTTGCAAGGGTGGGACTAGCAGGAGCTCGGCGAGCTGGGAACTCCTACGAGCAGTACTTC.

This sequence joins TRBV18 and TRBJ2-5; D is possibly TRBD2 (6 bases). This CDR3 region has 13 residues. V dropped 7 bases and J dropped 2 bases, with 11 bases sitting between them. Germline values: CDR1 KGHSH, CDR2 LQKENI. The CDR3 nucleotides read TGTGCCAGCTGGAGGGACTTTCAAGAGACCCAGTACTTC. Protein product: CASWRDFQETQYF.

The rearrangement joins TRBV7-9 to TRBJ2-5, with 8 positions matching TRBD2. CDR3 size: 15 residues. V gave up 1 base and J gave up 2 bases; unmatched junction bases: 3. Germline V gene data show CDR1 as SEHNR and CDR2 as FQNEAQ (reference sequence). CDR3 amino acids: CASSLERGPQETQYF. The CDR3 bases are TGTGCCAGCAGCTTAGAGCGGGGGCCTCAAGAGACCCAGTACTTC.

The chain has TRBV12-3 or TRBV12-4 and TRBJ2-5; 7 nucleotides match TRBD2. There are 15 residues in the CDR3. Trimming took 7 bases from V and 5 from J; bases not matched to a gene: 13. The CDR3 sequence: CASKQRGGGLETQYF. CDR3 DNA: TGTGCCAGCAAACAACGGGGCGGGGGATTGGAGACCCAGTACTTC.

The rearrangement joins TRBV25-1 to TRBJ2-1, with D perhaps matching TRBD2 (5 bases). With 0 bases removed from V and 6 bases from J, the gap between germline ends came to 12 bases. Germline lookup yields CDR1 MGHDK and CDR2 SYGVNS. CDR3 length: 15 amino acids. CDR3 sequence: CASSEYAGRSNEQFF. CDR3 sequence (DNA): TGTGCCAGCAGTGAATATGCGGGTAGGAGCAATGAGCAGTTCTTC.

This clonotype was detected a few times. The chain is built from TRBV20-1 and TRBJ2-5; a weak D match, TRBD2 (6 bases). The CDR3 runs to 15 residues. The ends were cut back, 5 bases at V and 3 bases at J, with 19 bases in the middle. Germline CDR1 DFQATT, CDR2 SNEGSKA (reference sequence). The CDR3 nucleotides are TGCAGTGCTGCTAGCGTCGTCCCAGACGAAGAGACCCAGTACTTC. Translating it yields CSAASVVPDEETQYF.

The chain is built from TRBV10-3 and TRBJ2-2; D uncertain. Germline values: CDR1 ENHRY, CDR2 SYGVKD. The V end lost 1 base, the J end lost 4 bases, and 4 bases lay between the germline ends. CDR3 length: 13 residues. CDR3 in amino acids: CAISELGTGELFF. CDR3 sequence (DNA): TGTGCCATCAGTGAGTTGGGCACCGGGGAGCTGTTTTTT.

In the case of this clonotype: A much larger clone sits a single nucleotide away, making a read error possible. The chain employs TRBV10-3 and TRBJ1-2, with D unclear. The CDR3 runs to 13 residues. V lost 4 bases, J lost 8 bases, and 14 bases lay in between. Per the germline V gene, CDR1 is ENHRY and CDR2 is SYGVKD. Here the CDR3 DNA reads TGTGCCATCAGTGCTCCCCTTTCTAAGGGCTACACCTTC. It is translated as CAISAPLSKGYTF.

The V gene is TRBV12-3 or TRBV12-4, the J gene TRBJ1-1; possible D gene TRBD1, 5 bases. Trimming pared 8 bases from V and 4 bases from J, leaving 11 bases between. The CDR3 is made up of 12 amino acids. In DNA form, the CDR3 reads TGTGCCAGCGCCCAGGGAGGCACTGAAGCTTTCTTT. Translated: CASAQGGTEAFF.

This clonotype was picked up a small number of times. CDR3 amino acids: CASSLTPGQTQEAQYF. The CDR3 DNA sequence: TGTGCCAGCAGCTTAACCCCGGGACAAACCCAAGAGGCCCAGTACTTC. J is TRBJ2-7 and V is TRBV11-2; the D gene is possibly TRBD1 (6 bases). The germline CDR1 and CDR2 sequences are SGHAT and FQNNGV. V lost 2 bases to trimming and J lost 10 bases, with 24 bases between them. The CDR3 runs to 16 residues.

The chain has TRBV4-1 and TRBJ2-6; 7 bases match TRBD2. Germline V CDR1 and CDR2: MGHRA, YSYEKL. CDR3 length: 16 residues. Trimming cost V 0 bases and J 4 bases; bases outside gene matches: 3. Here the CDR3 reads CASSQEGGWGANVLTF. The CDR3 DNA reads TGCGCCAGCAGCCAAGAGGGAGGGTGGGGGGCCAACGTCCTGACTTTC.

The gene calls are TRBV2 and TRBJ2-1, with 7 bases lining up with TRBD2. CDR3 length equals 15 residues. Per germline, CDR1 SNHLY and CDR2 FYNNEI. V lost 7 bases, J lost 0 bases, and 6 bases stayed unmatched. The CDR3 is CASKTSESSYNEQFF. The CDR3 nucleotides are TGTGCCAGCAAAACTAGCGAGAGCTCCTACAATGAGCAGTTCTTC.

This clonotype has only a few counts. Just one base apart from a much larger clone, this may be a read error. The chain has TRBV12-3 or TRBV12-4 and TRBJ2-3; D gene ambiguous. The CDR3 is made up of 15 amino acids. The germline V and J ends were trimmed by 4 bases and 0 bases, with 11 bases remaining between them. Written as DNA, the CDR3 is TGTGCCAGCAGTTGGGCAGCCATGAGCACAGATACGCAGTATTTT. As protein: CASSWAAMSTDTQYF.

Comment on this clonotype: A read error may account for a junction end that differs from germline. The chain is built from TRBV7-9 and TRBJ2-1, with TRBD2 matching over 11 bases. This CDR3 has 15 residues. CDR1 SEHNR and CDR2 FQNEAQ come from the germline V gene (reference sequence). The CDR3 DNA reads as TGTGCCAGCAGCCCGGGACTAGCGGCCTACAATGAGCGGTTCTTC. This sequence encodes CASSPGLAAYNERFF.

In its sample, this clonotype was seen a few times. The V call is TRBV27, the J call TRBJ2-4; weak D call: TRBD1 (6 bases). The J call could be wrong; TRBJ2-7 is a better fit for the DNA end. The germline V gene has CDR1 MNHEY and CDR2 SMNVEV (reference sequence). CDR3 length: 15 residues. For the CDR3, the DNA is TGTGCCAGCAGTTTTCGACAGGTCTCCTTTTACGAGCAGTACTTC. Its translation: CASSFRQVSFYEQYF.

This clonotype was seen once. The chain combines TRBV7-2 with TRBJ1-2, with D possibly TRBD1 on 5 matching bases. Germline CDR1 SGHTA, CDR2 FQGNSA. The CDR3 loop spans 13 amino acids. The V end was cut by 6 bases, the J end by 4 bases, with 12 bases between. The CDR3 loop is CASSRGIRYGYTF. For the CDR3, the DNA is TGTGCCAGCAGTCGGGGGATTCGCTATGGCTACACCTTC.

This chain joins TRBV6-1 and TRBJ1-6; perhaps TRBD1 as D (5 bases). Trimming pared 7 bases from V and 3 bases from J, leaving 16 bases between. Germline values: CDR1 MNHNS, CDR2 SASEGT. CDR3 length: 16 amino acids. CDR3: CASIYRDASYNSPLHF. In DNA, the CDR3 is TGTGCCAGCATCTACCGGGACGCCAGCTATAATTCACCCCTCCACTTT.

The genes are TRBV3-1 and TRBJ2-7; 9 nucleotides line up with TRBD2. Germline V gene lookup returns CDR1 LGHDT and CDR2 YNNKEL (reference sequence). The CDR3 is 17 residues long. The V segment lost 0 bases and the J segment 4 bases; nucleotides outside the gene matches: 10. CDR3 bases: TGTGCCAGCAGCCAAGAAAGTTGGGGACTAGCCTCGTACGAGCAGTACTTC. Its protein product is CASSQESWGLASYEQYF.

The chain employs TRBV11-2 and TRBJ2-2; 8 bases line up with TRBD2. V shed 0 bases and J 4 bases; nucleotides not matched to a gene: 4. CDR1 and CDR2 (germline): SGHAT, FQNNGV. CDR3 length equals 16 residues. This chain's CDR3 is CASSLDSGKGTGELFF. The CDR3 DNA reads as TGTGCCAGCAGCTTAGATAGCGGGAAGGGCACCGGGGAGCTGTTTTTT.

The V call is TRBV20-1, the J call TRBJ2-1; D might be TRBD2 (6 bases). This CDR3 has 13 residues. V lost 1 base and J lost 6, with 10 bases in between. Germline lookup yields CDR1 DFQATT and CDR2 SNEGSKA (reference sequence). Written as DNA, the CDR3 is TGCAGTGCTAGAGCGGAGGGTGGCAATGAGCAGTTCTTC. This codes for CSARAEGGNEQFF.

This chain links TRBV4-1 with TRBJ2-5; TRBD2 matches 8 bases. The DNA matches TRBJ2-7 better at its end, which makes the J call doubtful. Looked up from germline, CDR1 is MGHRA and CDR2 is YSYEKL. This CDR3 is built from 18 residues. The CDR3 nucleotides read TGCGCCAGCAGCCAAGATGCCGTGACGGGAGGGGCCGCCTACGAGCAGTACTTC. This gives the protein CASSQDAVTGGAAYEQYF.